What follows are 32 T cell receptor beta chains derived from one specimen sequenced in a study of blood T cell repertoires in COVID-19. Profiling relied on immunoSEQ multiplex PCR, and the TCRdb table lists in-frame clones only, not all of them. The sample records some 530,000 clones, roughly nine tenths being singletons. Source material: PBMCs or T cells enriched from blood (not recorded which). Every receptor here comes from a woman in her sixties who had recovered from COVID-19.

This clone was counted a single time. This chain joins TRBV2 and TRBJ2-3, with TRBD1 identical over 8 bases. Unmatched junction bases numbered 5, after V lost 4 bases and J lost 2 bases. This CDR3 region has 15 residues. The germline CDR1 and CDR2 sequences are SNHLY and FYNNEI. CDR3: CASSGGQEITDTQYF. CDR3 nucleotide sequence: TGTGCCAGCAGTGGGGGACAGGAGATCACAGATACGCAGTATTTT.

On this clone: The sample has other DNA sequences that encode this CDR3 too. The rearrangement uses TRBV4-1 and TRBJ1-2, with D unresolved. The CDR3 has 14 amino acids. Between the trimmed V and J ends, which lost 0 bases and 4 bases, there was a span of 9 bases. CDR1 and CDR2 from the germline V gene are MGHRA and YSYEKL. Here the CDR3 reads CASSQDVRSYGYTF. Here the CDR3 DNA reads TGCGCCAGCAGCCAAGATGTCAGAAGCTATGGCTACACCTTC.

Only a few counts were recorded for this clone. The chain employs TRBV19 and TRBJ1-2; D might be TRBD1 (5 bases). With 5 bases removed from V and 5 bases from J, the gap between germline ends came to 18 bases. There are 15 residues in the CDR3. Germline CDR1 reads LNHDA; CDR2 reads SQIVND (reference sequence). The CDR3 DNA follows: TGTGCCAGTAGTTCCTCGGGACTCCTTACTTATGGCTACACCTTC. Protein sequence: CASSSSGLLTYGYTF. The entire variable domain, with the rest obtained from reference TRBV19 and TRBJ1-2, is as follows: DGGITQSPKYLFRKEGQNVTLSCEQNLNHDAMYWYRQDPGQGLRLIYYSQIVNDFQKGDIAEGYSVSREKKESFPLTVTSAQKNPTAFYLCASSSSGLLTYGYTFGSGTRLTVV.

The chain is built from TRBV6-1 and TRBJ1-2; no clear D. This CDR3 is 13 amino acids long. With 2 bases removed from V and 6 bases from J, the gap between germline ends came to 10 bases. Germline CDR1 and CDR2: MNHNS and SASEGT. This CDR3 is CASSERLGDGYTF. The CDR3 nucleotides are TGTGCCAGCAGTGAACGGCTAGGAGATGGCTACACCTTC.

The chain has TRBV4-2 and TRBJ2-2; possibly TRBD2 for D (5 bases). The CDR3 length is 14 residues. V was pared by 0 bases and J by 6 bases, with 8 bases between. The germline gives CDR1 LGHNA, CDR2 YNFKEQ. The CDR3 loop reads CASSQDWGAGELFF. The DNA for the CDR3 is TGTGCCAGCAGCCAAGATTGGGGAGCCGGGGAGCTGTTTTTT.

This chain links TRBV2 with TRBJ1-3; D is perhaps TRBD1 (5 bases). From germline, CDR1 is SNHLY and CDR2 FYNNEI. V lost 5 bases, J lost 4 bases, and 15 bases lay in between. The CDR3 loop spans 15 amino acids. The CDR3 region is CASSSGRFRGNTIYF. In nucleotides, the CDR3 is TGTGCCAGCAGTTCAGGGAGGTTTAGGGGAAACACCATATATTTT.

The V and J genes are TRBV11-3 and TRBJ2-3, with TRBD2 identical over 9 bases. This CDR3 has 17 amino acids. V was clipped by 5 bases and J by 1 base; unmatched bases: 10. Germline assignment: CDR1 SGHNT and CDR2 YENEEA. CDR3 loop: CASSTEGIAGGTDTQYF. DNA of the CDR3: TGTGCCAGCAGCACAGAGGGCATAGCGGGGGGCACAGATACGCAGTATTTT.

This chain uses TRBV7-2 with TRBJ2-3; 8 bases are shared with TRBD1. V trimming: 3 bases; J trimming: 0 bases; junction bases outside the gene matches: 2. The germline V gene has CDR1 SGHTA and CDR2 FQGNSA. The CDR3 is 15 residues long. CDR3 DNA sequence: TGTGCCAGCAGCTTTGGACAGGGAAGCACAGATACGCAGTATTTT. Protein product: CASSFGQGSTDTQYF.

The chain recombines TRBV6-6 with TRBJ2-7, with D possibly matching TRBD1 (6 bases). Germline CDR1 MNHNY, CDR2 SVGAGI (reference sequence). The CDR3 extends over 12 amino acids. V lost 4 bases, J lost 5 bases, and 9 bases lay in between. The DNA of the CDR3 is TGTGCCAGCAGTTTACAGGGAAACGAGCAGTACGTC. This codes for CASSLQGNEQYV.

The genes are TRBV19 and TRBJ2-5, with no clear D. This CDR3 spans 13 amino acids. V was clipped by 6 bases and J by 5 bases, with 13 bases between them. Germline V gives CDR1 LNHDA, CDR2 SQIVND (reference sequence). CDR3 coding DNA: TGTGCCAGTAGCGAGACAATTGCGGAGACCCAGTACTTC. This translates into CASSETIAETQYF.

The rearrangement uses TRBV15 and TRBJ1-3, with D tentatively TRBD1 (6 bases). Trimming took 0 bases from V and 4 from J, leaving 13 bases between them. Germline V lookup: CDR1 LNHNV, CDR2 YYDKDF (reference sequence). The CDR3 length is 16 residues. The CDR3 bases are TGTGCCACCAGCAGAGATGGGGGGGCGCGAGGAAACACCATATATTTT. Amino acids: CATSRDGGARGNTIYF.

The V gene is TRBV7-8, the J gene TRBJ1-1; D may be TRBD1 (5 bases). The CDR3 length is 15 residues. Germline CDR1 is SGHVS and CDR2 is FQNEAQ. V lost 2 bases and J lost 4, with 14 bases in between. In DNA, the CDR3 is TGTGCCAGCAGCTTAAATCGGGGACTAATCACTGAAGCTTTCTTT. This encodes CASSLNRGLITEAFF. Full variable domain (outside the CDR3, taken from reference TRBV7-8 and TRBJ1-1): GAGVSQSPRYKVAKRGQDVALRCDPISGHVSLFWYQQALGQGPEFLTYFQNEAQLDKSGLPSDRFFAERPEGSVSTLKIQRTQQEDSAVYLCASSLNRGLITEAFFGQGTRLTVV.

The chain has TRBV12-5 and TRBJ1-5; TRBD1 aligns across 9 bases. CDR3 length equals 16 residues. Germline V CDR1 and CDR2: LGHNT, FRNRAP. V was pared by 0 bases and J by 5 bases, with 5 bases of the junction left unmatched. The CDR3: CASGLVLNRGHQPQHF. In nucleotides, the CDR3 is TGTGCTAGTGGTTTGGTACTTAACAGGGGGCATCAGCCCCAGCATTTT.

Concerning this clone itself: Other DNA sequences in the same sample also yield this CDR3. V and J are TRBV2 and TRBJ1-1; TRBD1 is a possible D gene (6 bases). There are 13 residues in the CDR3. V lost 5 bases, J lost 2 bases, and 9 bases lay in between. From germline, CDR1 is SNHLY and CDR2 FYNNEI. The CDR3 nucleotides are TGTGCCAGCAGTAACAGGGAAAACACTGAAGCTTTCTTT. Translation: CASSNRENTEAFF.

The chain carries TRBV14 and TRBJ1-2, with 8 nucleotides matching TRBD1. This CDR3 comprises 14 residues. Germline trimming cut 4 bases from V and 2 bases from J; bases unmatched to any gene: 3. The germline V gene encodes CDR1 SGHDN and CDR2 FVKESK. CDR3 bases: TGTGCCAGCAGCCCCTGGACAGGGAACTATGGCTACACCTTC. This codes for CASSPWTGNYGYTF. Combining the CDR3 with reference TRBV14 and TRBJ1-2 gives the whole variable domain EAGVTQFPSHSVIEKGQTVTLRCDPISGHDNLYWYRRVMGKEIKFLLHFVKESKQDESGMPNNRFLAERTGGTYSTLKVQPAELEDSGVYFCASSPWTGNYGYTFGSGTRLTVV.

The J gene is TRBJ1-3, the V gene TRBV2; maybe TRBD1 (5 bases). The CDR3 sequence is 13 residues long. The germline V gene has CDR1 SNHLY and CDR2 FYNNEI. The ends were cut back, 5 bases at V and 5 bases at J, with 10 bases in the middle. This CDR3 is CASSSDRRNTIYF. CDR3 coding DNA: TGTGCCAGCAGTTCCGACAGACGAAACACCATATATTTT.

This sequence joins TRBV3-1 (or the pseudogene TRBV3-2) and TRBJ1-1, with 8 bases lining up with TRBD1. CDR1 LGHDT and CDR2 YNNKEL come from the germline V gene (reference sequence). Trimming took 2 bases from V and 3 from J; bases not matched to a gene: 5. The CDR3 loop spans 15 amino acids. The CDR3 protein is CASSQRTGLDTEAFF. The CDR3, as DNA: TGTGCCAGCAGCCAAAGGACAGGGCTGGACACTGAAGCTTTCTTT.

This clone was observed once. Other DNA sequences in this specimen translate into the identical CDR3. The rearrangement joins TRBV12-5 to TRBJ2-3; TRBD2 matches 8 bases. Germline V gene sequence: CDR1 LGHNT, CDR2 FRNRAP. This CDR3 has 16 amino acids. Germline trimming cut 0 bases from V and 4 bases from J; bases unmatched to any gene: 6. In DNA, the CDR3 is TGTGCTAGTGGTTTGGTCTTACGGGGGGGCGCAGATACGCAGTATTTT. It yields the protein CASGLVLRGGADTQYF.

V is TRBV5-5 and J is TRBJ2-7; TRBD2 matches at 7 bases. The CDR3 has 15 residues. V was pared by 4 bases and J by 6 bases, with 13 bases of the junction left unmatched. Germline CDR1 is SGHKS and CDR2 is YYEKEE (reference sequence). CDR3: CASSPWVGGNSEQYV. CDR3 coding DNA: TGTGCCAGCAGCCCATGGGTGGGGGGGAATAGCGAGCAGTACGTC.

The chain employs TRBV2 and TRBJ1-2; D is ambiguous. The CDR3 is 14 residues long. Germline loops: CDR1 SNHLY, CDR2 FYNNEI. Trimming shortened V by 2 bases and J by 6 bases, and 13 bases separated the two germline ends. CDR3 region: CASSESAGGNGYTF. CDR3 coding DNA: TGTGCCAGCAGTGAATCGGCAGGTGGAAATGGCTACACCTTC.

The chain joins TRBV6-1 to TRBJ1-6; tentative D call: TRBD1 (5 bases). From germline, CDR1 is MNHNS and CDR2 SASEGT. Trimming pared 3 bases from V and 10 bases from J, leaving 16 bases between. This CDR3 comprises 15 residues. DNA for the CDR3: TGTGCCAGCAGTGATAGGGGAGGGCTTAACTCACCCCTCCACTTT. Translated: CASSDRGGLNSPLHF.

This clone was recorded only once. This chain connects TRBV23-1 to TRBJ2-7, with D uncertain. TRBV23-1 is known as an ORF, though its function is uncertain. This CDR3 is built from 8 residues. The CDR3 DNA follows: TGCCCTACCTACGAGCAGTACGTC. Translated, it gives CPTYEQYV.

The gene calls are TRBV7-2 and TRBJ2-7; TRBD2 matches at 7 bases. Germline CDR1 is SGHTA and CDR2 is FQGNSA. V lost 1 base to trimming and J lost 4 bases; unmatched junction nucleotides: 7. The CDR3 sequence is 15 residues long. CDR3 DNA sequence: TGTGCCAGCAGCTTAGTCCCCGGCGGGGGATACGAGCAGTACGTC. Amino acid sequence: CASSLVPGGGYEQYV.

V is TRBV24-1 and J is TRBJ1-6, with a tentative D call TRBD1 (6 bases). Germline V CDR1 and CDR2: KGHDR, SFDVKD. V was cut by 7 bases and J by 6 bases, with 9 bases left in between. The CDR3 consists of 13 residues. CDR3 coding DNA: TGTGCCACCAGGGGACATCCTAATTCACCCCTCCACTTT. Its protein product is CATRGHPNSPLHF.

This chain joins TRBV25-1 and TRBJ1-2; 8 positions match TRBD1. The trim removed 1 base at V and 6 bases at J, leaving 10 bases unmatched. The CDR3 covers 16 residues. Germline CDR1 reads MGHDK; CDR2 reads SYGVNS. CDR3 in DNA: TGTGCCAGCAGTGAATTACAGGGGCAGGGGGCGAATGGCTACACCTTC. It yields the protein CASSELQGQGANGYTF.

J is TRBJ1-2 and V is TRBV5-1; TRBD1 matches 7 bases. Per the germline V gene, CDR1 is SGHRS and CDR2 is YFSETQ. The V segment lost 0 bases and the J segment 6 bases; nucleotides outside the gene matches: 8. CDR3 length: 15 amino acids. The CDR3 here is CASSLGTRGKDGYTF. CDR3 bases: TGCGCCAGCAGCTTGGGAACCAGGGGGAAGGATGGCTACACCTTC.

The rearrangement links TRBV15 to TRBJ1-3, with 10 bases that match TRBD1. Germline V gives CDR1 LNHNV, CDR2 YYDKDF (reference sequence). The CDR3 length is 14 residues. V gave up 6 bases and J gave up 8 bases; unmatched junction bases: 7. CDR3 nucleotides: TGTGCCACCAGTTCAGACAGGGGGCGGGACACCATATATTTT. Amino acids: CATSSDRGRDTIYF.

The chain employs TRBV5-1 and TRBJ2-2; no definite D call. V was trimmed by 0 bases and J by 1 base, leaving 4 bases between them. CDR3 length: 14 residues. Germline V gene lookup returns CDR1 SGHRS and CDR2 YFSETQ. The CDR3: CASSLDMNTGELFF. The CDR3 nucleotides read TGCGCCAGCAGCTTGGACATGAACACCGGGGAGCTGTTTTTT. Using reference TRBV5-1 and TRBJ2-2 for the parts outside the CDR3, the full variable domain is KAGVTQTPRYLIKTRGQQVTLSCSPISGHRSVSWYQQTPGQGLQFLFEYFSETQRNKGNFPGRFSGRQFSNSRSEMNVSTLELGDSALYLCASSLDMNTGELFFGEGSRLTVL.

This rearrangement joins TRBV24-1 to TRBJ1-2; 10 bases align to TRBD1. Germline CDR1 reads KGHDR; CDR2 reads SFDVKD. The V gene end was trimmed by 5 bases and the J gene end by 1 base; junction bases not matched to a gene: 3. The CDR3 runs 15 residues. The chain's CDR3 is CATSGGQGINYGYTF. The CDR3 bases are TGTGCCACCAGTGGGGGACAGGGGATTAACTATGGCTACACCTTC.

The chain links TRBV5-4 to TRBJ2-7, with TRBD1 identical over 11 bases. Germline V lookup: CDR1 SGHNT, CDR2 YYREEE (reference sequence). Trimming cost V 3 bases and J 4 bases; bases outside gene matches: 6. The CDR3 spans 15 residues. Written as DNA, the CDR3 is TGTGCCAGCAGCTCTAGTGGGACAGGGGGTTACGAGCAGTACGTC. Translation: CASSSSGTGGYEQYV.

The chain joins TRBV19 to TRBJ1-5; 9 bases map to TRBD1. Looked up from germline, CDR1 is LNHDA and CDR2 is SQIVND (reference sequence). The CDR3 covers 16 residues. With 4 bases clipped from V and 0 bases from J, the junction kept 4 bases outside the gene matches. The CDR3, as DNA: TGTGCCAGTAGTACGCGGACAGGGGCTAGCAATCAGCCCCAGCATTTT. This translates into CASSTRTGASNQPQHF.

The chain uses TRBV5-4 and TRBJ1-6, with TRBD1 matching 7 bases. This CDR3 is 14 amino acids long. With 3 bases clipped from V and 5 bases from J, the junction kept 2 bases outside the gene matches. CDR1 is SGHNT and CDR2 is YYREEE in the germline V gene (reference sequence). CDR3 nucleotides: TGTGCCAGCAGCTCGGGACAGAATAATTCACCCCTCCACTTT. This codes for CASSSGQNNSPLHF.